This is a list of T cell receptor beta chains from one sample in a study of T-cell reconstitution after alpha-beta-depleted transplantation in children. Each CDR3 protein is one row after TCRdb ran MiXCR on the PCR reads. The sample includes hundreds of thousands of distinct CDR3 sequences, roughly 15% of them seen just once. Sequenced material: PBMCs from the stem cell graft donor, taken from the stem cell graft. These receptors came from a human donor who donated a stem cell graft to a child with acute myeloid leukemia. CDR3s include the opening cysteine and the closing phenylalanine or tryptophan. D genes are given only for firm matches. Size tells how often a clone was seen (once, few, many) or the class of an expanded clone, and some rows leave it out.

j_gene: TRBJ1-3
len: 11
d_gene: NA
abundance: many
v_gene: TRBV29-1
CDR3nt: TGCAGCGCAGGGTTAGGAAACACCATATATTTT
CDR3aa: CSAGLGNTIYF

j_gene: TRBJ1-3
len: 13
d_gene: TRBD1
abundance: many
v_gene: TRBV29-1
CDR3nt: TGCAGCGTTGGACAGGGCTCTGGAAACACCATATATTTT
CDR3aa: CSVGQGSGNTIYF

j_gene: TRBJ1-4
len: 17
d_gene: TRBD1
abundance: NA
v_gene: TRBV7-2
CDR3nt: TGTGCCAGCAGCAAGGGGGGGACAGGGGGCTTTAATGAAAAACTGTTTTTT
CDR3aa: CASSKGGTGGFNEKLFF

j_gene: TRBJ1-5
len: 13
d_gene: TRBD1
abundance: few
v_gene: TRBV7-9
CDR3nt: TGTGCCAGCAGCGGGACAGGGAGGCAGCCCCAGCATTTT
CDR3aa: CASSGTGRQPQHF

j_gene: TRBJ2-5
len: 14
d_gene: NA
abundance: few
v_gene: TRBV5-6
CDR3nt: TGTGCCAGCAGCTTGGAGGGAACAGGGATGACCCAGTACTTC
CDR3aa: CASSLEGTGMTQYF

j_gene: TRBJ1-4
len: 15
d_gene: NA
abundance: few
v_gene: TRBV7-2
CDR3nt: TGTGCCAGCAGCCCGGGGTCGGGAGCTAATGAAAAACTGTTTTTT
CDR3aa: CASSPGSGANEKLFF

j_gene: TRBJ1-1
len: 15
d_gene: NA
abundance: few
v_gene: TRBV7-3
CDR3nt: TGTGCCAGCAGCGCCACCCGAGGGGGTGGTACTGAAGCTTTCTTT
CDR3aa: CASSATRGGGTEAFF

j_gene: TRBJ1-2
len: 15
d_gene: TRBD1
abundance: many
v_gene: TRBV6-1
CDR3nt: TGTGCCAGCAGTAAGGGAACAGGGGGCCGCTATGGCTACACCTTC
CDR3aa: CASSKGTGGRYGYTF

j_gene: TRBJ2-1
len: 11
d_gene: TRBD2
abundance: NA
v_gene: TRBV9
CDR3nt: TGTGCCACTTCCGGGGGGGATGAGCAGTTCTTC
CDR3aa: CATSGGDEQFF

j_gene: TRBJ2-2
len: 12
d_gene: NA
abundance: few
v_gene: TRBV24-1
CDR3nt: TGTGCCACCGGCGTGGCAACCGGGGAGCTGTTTTTT
CDR3aa: CATGVATGELFF

j_gene: TRBJ2-3
len: 16
d_gene: TRBD1
abundance: NA
v_gene: TRBV9
CDR3nt: TGTGCCAGCAGCGTAGCTACCGGGGACAGGGGAGATACGCAGTATTTT
CDR3aa: CASSVATGDRGDTQYF

j_gene: TRBJ2-2
len: 14
d_gene: NA
abundance: NA
v_gene: TRBV29-1
CDR3nt: TGCAGCGTCTTGACAGAATCGAACACCGGGGAGCTGTTTTTT
CDR3aa: CSVLTESNTGELFF

j_gene: TRBJ2-4
len: 16
d_gene: TRBD1
abundance: NA
v_gene: TRBV7-8
CDR3nt: TGTGCCAGCAGCTTAAGACAGGGTCAGACCAAAAACATTCAGTACTTC
CDR3aa: CASSLRQGQTKNIQYF

j_gene: TRBJ2-3
len: 14
d_gene: NA
abundance: many
v_gene: TRBV7-2
CDR3nt: TGTGCCAGCAGCTTAGATCGTTCGGCGGATACGCAGTATTTT
CDR3aa: CASSLDRSADTQYF

j_gene: TRBJ1-1
len: 11
d_gene: NA
abundance: few
v_gene: TRBV7-2
CDR3nt: TGTGCCAGCAGCTGGGAAACCAAGGCTTTCTTT
CDR3aa: CASSWETKAFF

j_gene: TRBJ2-5
len: 14
d_gene: NA
abundance: NA
v_gene: TRBV11-1
CDR3nt: TGTGCCAGCAGCTTAGCTCGGATACTAGAGACCCAGTACTTC
CDR3aa: CASSLARILETQYF

j_gene: TRBJ2-1
len: 16
d_gene: TRBD2
abundance: NA
v_gene: TRBV27
CDR3nt: TGTGCCAGCAGTTTATTACTAGCGGGGGCTAACAATGAGCAGTTCTTC
CDR3aa: CASSLLLAGANNEQFF

j_gene: TRBJ2-7
len: 13
d_gene: NA
abundance: few
v_gene: TRBV7-2
CDR3nt: TGTGCCAGCAGCTCGGCGGGGTCTTACGAGCAGTACTTC
CDR3aa: CASSSAGSYEQYF